This T cell receptor beta chain was sequenced during a study of spatial heterogeneity in lung cancer. Across the study: Beta-chain sequences were consistently detected more often than alpha-chain sequences. General observations from the study: In tumors, expanded intratumoral alpha and beta TCR counts tracked mutation counts.

TCRdb fed the 5' RACE reads into MiXCR, producing one record per CDR3 protein. The sample yields 6,500 to 9,500 distinct CDR3 sequences, approximately 13% seen once. Indicated time point: sample taken at primary tumor resection. The donors, around 71 patients with untreated early-stage non-small cell lung cancer, provided the samples. This clonotype occurred many times. Its target is unknown. This beta chain lies outside the target of a library built for alpha chains; its clone size means little. The CDR3 consists of 14 residues. Looked up from germline, CDR1 is SGHNT and CDR2 is YYREEE (reference sequence). V was trimmed by 1 base and J by 2 bases, leaving 8 bases between them.

The chain employs TRBV5-4 and TRBJ2-3, with D possibly matching TRBD2 (6 bases). The sample in question was lung tumor tissue, obtained at surgery. The receptor was derived from a male donor with early-stage non-small cell lung cancer. The CDR3 loop is CASSLRDFTDTQYF. CDR3 nucleotides: TGTGCCAGCAGCTTGAGGGACTTCACAGATACGCAGTATTTT.